This is a list of T cell receptor beta chains from one sample in a study of post-analysis software for immune sequencing data. In TCRdb, the PCR reads were re-called with MiXCR into one record per CDR3 protein. The data contain 250,000 to 300,000 distinct CDR3 sequences, less than 40% of them singletons. The sequenced sample was blood. These receptors were taken from a girl between 5 and 17 years old with multiple sclerosis. The CDR3 runs from the conserved cysteine through the conserved F or W. Each record gives: J gene, D gene, clone size, V gene, CDR3 length, CDR3 protein, CDR3 DNA. A D gene is named only where the DNA matches it firmly. Rows give clone size only sometimes, using once, few, many, or a class for an expanded clone.

J gene: TRBJ2-4; D gene: TRBD1; clone size: NA; V gene: TRBV7-9; CDR3 length: 17; CDR3 protein: CASSPRAGQGPADIQYF; CDR3 DNA: TGTGCCAGCAGCCCCAGAGCGGGACAGGGTCCTGCTGACATTCAGTACTTC
J gene: TRBJ1-2; D gene: NA; clone size: NA; V gene: TRBV5-1; CDR3 length: 14; CDR3 protein: CASSLGGEAYGYTF; CDR3 DNA: TGCGCCAGCAGCTTGGGTGGTGAGGCTTATGGCTACACCTTC
J gene: TRBJ2-7; D gene: TRBD1; clone size: NA; V gene: TRBV29-1; CDR3 length: 13; CDR3 protein: CSADFQQGDEQYF; CDR3 DNA: TGCAGCGCGGACTTTCAACAGGGGGACGAGCAGTACTTC
J gene: TRBJ1-4; D gene: NA; clone size: NA; V gene: TRBV20-1; CDR3 length: 15; CDR3 protein: CSARPAGRLNEKLFF; CDR3 DNA: TGCAGTGCTAGGCCGGCAGGGCGCCTTAATGAAAAACTGTTTTTT
J gene: TRBJ2-1; D gene: NA; clone size: many; V gene: TRBV29-1; CDR3 length: 14; CDR3 protein: CSVEGRDIGYEQFF; CDR3 DNA: TGCAGCGTTGAAGGGCGGGATATCGGCTATGAGCAGTTCTTC
J gene: TRBJ2-5; D gene: TRBD1; clone size: many; V gene: TRBV20-1; CDR3 length: 14; CDR3 protein: CSARFTGGAETQYF; CDR3 DNA: TGCAGTGCTAGGTTTACAGGGGGAGCGGAGACCCAGTACTTC
J gene: TRBJ2-7; D gene: TRBD1; clone size: many; V gene: TRBV6-5; CDR3 length: 15; CDR3 protein: CASSLTGTGAYEQYF; CDR3 DNA: TGTGCCAGCAGCCTAACCGGGACAGGGGCCTACGAGCAGTACTTC
J gene: TRBJ2-1; D gene: TRBD1; clone size: many; V gene: TRBV11-2; CDR3 length: 13; CDR3 protein: CASSAGQGREQFF; CDR3 DNA: TGTGCCAGCAGCGCGGGACAGGGCAGAGAGCAGTTCTTC
J gene: TRBJ1-1; D gene: NA; clone size: once; V gene: TRBV6-6; CDR3 length: 15; CDR3 protein: CASSSQGEMRTEAFF; CDR3 DNA: TGTGCCAGCAGTTCACAGGGAGAAATGAGAACTGAAGCTTTCTTT
J gene: TRBJ2-1; D gene: TRBD2; clone size: many; V gene: TRBV11-3; CDR3 length: 14; CDR3 protein: CASSRGGGLNEQFF; CDR3 DNA: TGTGCCAGCAGTCGCGGGGGAGGGTTAAATGAGCAGTTCTTC
J gene: TRBJ1-1; D gene: NA; clone size: NA; V gene: TRBV19; CDR3 length: 15; CDR3 protein: CASRKEENMNTEAFF; CDR3 DNA: TGTGCCAGTAGGAAGGAGGAGAACATGAACACTGAAGCTTTCTTT
J gene: TRBJ2-5; D gene: NA; clone size: NA; V gene: TRBV5-1; CDR3 length: 12; CDR3 protein: CASSSGQETQYF; CDR3 DNA: TGCGCCAGCAGTAGCGGCCAAGAGACCCAGTACTTC
J gene: TRBJ2-4; D gene: TRBD1; clone size: NA; V gene: TRBV7-2; CDR3 length: 15; CDR3 protein: CASSLQGAIQDIQYF; CDR3 DNA: TGTGCCAGCAGCTTACAGGGGGCCATCCAAGACATTCAGTACTTC
J gene: TRBJ2-5; D gene: TRBD1; clone size: many; V gene: TRBV10-2; CDR3 length: 15; CDR3 protein: CASSVRDRNQETQYF; CDR3 DNA: TGCGCCAGCAGTGTCCGGGACAGAAACCAAGAGACCCAGTACTTC
J gene: TRBJ2-5; D gene: TRBD2; clone size: NA; V gene: TRBV29-1; CDR3 length: 14; CDR3 protein: CSVLGLARRETQYF; CDR3 DNA: TGCAGCGTACTGGGACTAGCGAGGAGAGAGACCCAGTACTTC
J gene: TRBJ2-1; D gene: NA; clone size: many; V gene: TRBV6-1; CDR3 length: 14; CDR3 protein: CASMEMSSYNEQFF; CDR3 DNA: TGTGCCAGCATGGAGATGAGCTCCTACAATGAGCAGTTCTTC
J gene: TRBJ2-5; D gene: TRBD2; clone size: NA; V gene: TRBV7-2; CDR3 length: 15; CDR3 protein: CASSLVASGTNEQYF; CDR3 DNA: TGTGCCAGCAGCTTAGTGGCTAGCGGGACCAATGAGCAGTACTTC
J gene: TRBJ1-5; D gene: NA; clone size: few; V gene: TRBV20-1; CDR3 length: 12; CDR3 protein: CSARDTGQPQHF; CDR3 DNA: TGCAGTGCTAGGGACACGGGTCAGCCCCAGCATTTT
J gene: TRBJ2-1; D gene: NA; clone size: many; V gene: TRBV29-1; CDR3 length: 14; CDR3 protein: CSVAGVISYNEQFF; CDR3 DNA: TGCAGCGTTGCCGGGGTGATCTCCTACAATGAGCAGTTCTTC
J gene: TRBJ2-5; D gene: TRBD2; clone size: NA; V gene: TRBV7-6; CDR3 length: 18; CDR3 protein: CASSLIMVASGSVETQYF; CDR3 DNA: TGTGCCAGCAGCTTAATAATGGTAGCTAGCGGGAGTGTCGAGACCCAGTACTTC
J gene: TRBJ2-1; D gene: TRBD2; clone size: NA; V gene: TRBV4-2; CDR3 length: 17; CDR3 protein: CASSQDALAGVENEQFF; CDR3 DNA: TGTGCCAGCAGCCAAGATGCGCTAGCGGGAGTCGAAAATGAGCAGTTCTTC
J gene: TRBJ2-1; D gene: NA; clone size: few; V gene: TRBV5-1; CDR3 length: 14; CDR3 protein: CASSTGERYNEQFF; CDR3 DNA: TGCGCCAGCAGTACGGGGGAGCGGTACAATGAGCAGTTCTTC
J gene: TRBJ1-2; D gene: NA; clone size: many; V gene: TRBV6-5; CDR3 length: 15; CDR3 protein: CASSTIWGQEDGYTF; CDR3 DNA: TGTGCCAGCAGTACCATATGGGGGCAGGAGGATGGCTACACCTTC
J gene: TRBJ1-5; D gene: NA; clone size: NA; V gene: TRBV9; CDR3 length: 18; CDR3 protein: CASSVACRGSHSNQPQHF; CDR3 DNA: TGTGCCAGCAGCGTAGCTTGTCGTGGCAGTCATAGCAATCAGCCCCAGCATTTT
J gene: TRBJ2-1; D gene: NA; clone size: NA; V gene: TRBV9; CDR3 length: 13; CDR3 protein: CASSVGPGDEQFF; CDR3 DNA: TGTGCCAGCAGCGTAGGACCAGGGGATGAGCAGTTCTTC
J gene: TRBJ2-7; D gene: TRBD1; clone size: few; V gene: TRBV20-1; CDR3 length: 14; CDR3 protein: CSARDFAGGAEQYF; CDR3 DNA: TGCAGTGCTAGAGATTTCGCAGGGGGAGCCGAGCAGTACTTC
J gene: TRBJ1-5; D gene: TRBD1; clone size: many; V gene: TRBV12-3/TRBV12-4; CDR3 length: 13; CDR3 protein: CASSDRGGQPQHF; CDR3 DNA: TGTGCCAGCAGCGACAGGGGGGGTCAGCCCCAGCATTTT
J gene: TRBJ2-1; D gene: TRBD2; clone size: NA; V gene: TRBV12-3/TRBV12-4; CDR3 length: 16; CDR3 protein: CASRKRAGGSYNEQFF; CDR3 DNA: TGTGCCAGCAGAAAGAGAGCGGGGGGTTCCTACAATGAGCAGTTCTTC
J gene: TRBJ2-6; D gene: NA; clone size: NA; V gene: TRBV19; CDR3 length: 15; CDR3 protein: CASSIAALGANVLTF; CDR3 DNA: TGTGCCAGTAGTATAGCCGCTCTGGGCGCCAACGTCCTGACTTTC